Listed below are T cell receptor beta chains from one sample, sequenced in a study of T cells in Graves' hyperthyroidism and ophthalmopathy. MiXCR, run by TCRdb on the multiplex PCR reads, gives a single entry per CDR3 protein. The table includes roughly 93,000 distinct CDR3 sequences, roughly 40% detected once. The sequenced sample was peripheral blood or thyroid tissue (not recorded which). The receptors originated from a woman aged 25 to 45 with Graves' hyperthyroidism. Both conserved end residues are part of each CDR3. A D gene is named only where the DNA matches it firmly. A clone size is listed for some rows: how often the clone was seen (once, few, many), or a class if it is expanded.

j_call v_call clone_size d_call cdr3_aa cdr3_nt
TRBJ2-7 TRBV4-2 many . CASSQDYRVAYEQYF TGTGCCAGCAGCCAAGATTACAGGGTAGCCTACGAGCAGTACTTC
TRBJ2-7 TRBV30 many . CAWSSGAPYEQYF TGTGCCTGGAGTTCCGGGGCCCCCTACGAGCAGTACTTC
TRBJ1-2 TRBV6-5 many TRBD1 CASTIRGQGGGYTF TGTGCCAGCACTATTAGGGGACAGGGGGGTGGCTACACCTTC
TRBJ2-2 TRBV20-1 many TRBD1 CSAGAGGPGELFF TGCAGTGCTGGGGCAGGGGGCCCCGGGGAGCTGTTTTTT
TRBJ1-5 TRBV28 many . CASTLGGYSNQPQHF TGTGCCAGCACCCTGGGGGGCTATAGCAATCAGCCCCAGCATTTT
TRBJ2-2 TRBV20-1 many TRBD2 CSASGRASTGELFF TGCAGTGCTAGCGGGAGGGCCTCAACCGGGGAGCTGTTTTTT
TRBJ1-6 TRBV5-1 . TRBD1 CASSLEGQGYNSPLHF TGCGCCAGCAGCTTGGAGGGACAGGGCTATAATTCACCCCTCCACTTT
TRBJ1-1 TRBV4-1 many TRBD1 CASSRLTGGTEAFF TGCGCCAGCAGCCGACTGACAGGGGGCACTGAAGCTTTCTTT
TRBJ2-7 TRBV12-3/TRBV12-4 many TRBD2 CASSLFSGLAGARYEQYF TGTGCCAGCAGTCTCTTTTCGGGACTAGCGGGAGCTCGTTACGAGCAGTACTTC
TRBJ1-2 TRBV30 few . CVSIPGVRGYTF TGTGTCTCCATTCCAGGGGTTAGAGGCTACACCTTC
TRBJ2-2 TRBV25-1 many . CATIPDGQNTGELFF TGTGCCACTATCCCGGACGGTCAAAACACCGGGGAGCTGTTTTTT